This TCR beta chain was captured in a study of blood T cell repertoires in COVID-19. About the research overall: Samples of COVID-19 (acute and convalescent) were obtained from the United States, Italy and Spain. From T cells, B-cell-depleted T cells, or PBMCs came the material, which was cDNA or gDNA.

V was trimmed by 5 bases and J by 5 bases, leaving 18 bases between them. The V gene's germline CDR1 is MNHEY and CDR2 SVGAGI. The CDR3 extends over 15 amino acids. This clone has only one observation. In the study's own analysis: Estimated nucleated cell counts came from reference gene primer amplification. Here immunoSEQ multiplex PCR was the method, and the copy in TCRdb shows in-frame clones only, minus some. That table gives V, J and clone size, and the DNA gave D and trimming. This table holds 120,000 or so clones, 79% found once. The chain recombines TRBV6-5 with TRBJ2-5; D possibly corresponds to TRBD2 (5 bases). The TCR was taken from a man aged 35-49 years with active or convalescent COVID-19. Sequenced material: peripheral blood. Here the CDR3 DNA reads TGTGCCAGCAGTCTTGGACTCAGGTCCCTCGAGACCCAGTACTTC. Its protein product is CASSLGLRSLETQYF.